Listed below are T cell receptor beta chains from one sample, sequenced in a study of blood T cell repertoires in COVID-19. This table comes from immunoSEQ multiplex PCR, and its TCRdb copy is limited to in-frame clones, with some not included. The repertoire includes some 350,000 clones, 80% to 90% of them detected once, and about 6% sits in the top ten. The sequencing sample was made of peripheral blood. The receptors originated from a woman aged 45-60 years with COVID-19, enrolled during active disease. Each CDR3 is given with its conserved first and last residue. Fields, in order: clone size, J gene, D gene, V gene, CDR3 DNA, CDR3 protein. D genes are given only for firm matches. Clone size is not always given. Where it is, it says once, few, many or a class for expanded clones.

clone size: .
J gene: TRBJ2-7
D gene: TRBD2
V gene: TRBV30
CDR3 DNA: TGTGCCTGGAGTGCGGCTAGCGGGAGAGGGGGAACCTACGAGCAGTACTTC
CDR3 protein: CAWSAASGRGGTYEQYF

clone size: few
J gene: TRBJ2-7
D gene: TRBD2
V gene: TRBV4-1
CDR3 DNA: TGCGCCAGCAGCCAAGAAAGGCTAGCGGGAGGGCCTCCCTACGAGCAGTACTTC
CDR3 protein: CASSQERLAGGPPYEQYF

clone size: .
J gene: TRBJ2-7
D gene: TRBD2
V gene: TRBV7-8
CDR3 DNA: TGTGCCAGCAGGAGACTAGCGGGAATAGAGGCCTACGAGCAGTACTTC
CDR3 protein: CASRRLAGIEAYEQYF

clone size: .
J gene: TRBJ1-5
D gene: .
V gene: TRBV7-2
CDR3 DNA: .
CDR3 protein: CASSFLWEGVNQPQHF

clone size: .
J gene: TRBJ2-1
D gene: .
V gene: TRBV15
CDR3 DNA: TGTGCCACCAGCAGAGAAACTCTGCGGACAGTAAATAGATACAATGAGCAGTTCTTC
CDR3 protein: CATSRETLRTVNRYNEQFF

clone size: .
J gene: TRBJ2-7
D gene: TRBD2
V gene: TRBV5-6
CDR3 DNA: TGTGCCAGCAGCTTTTTGGCGGGAGGGGTCTACGAGCAGTACTTC
CDR3 protein: CASSFLAGGVYEQYF

clone size: once
J gene: TRBJ2-5
D gene: .
V gene: TRBV7-7
CDR3 DNA: TGTGCTAGCAGCCCCGCGCCGCTAAGACAAGAGACCCAGTACTTC
CDR3 protein: CASSPAPLRQETQYF

clone size: .
J gene: TRBJ1-5
D gene: .
V gene: TRBV5-5
CDR3 DNA: TGTGCCAGCCGGGGGGCTGGTAACCAGCCCCAGCATTTT
CDR3 protein: CASRGAGNQPQHF

clone size: .
J gene: TRBJ1-3
D gene: TRBD1
V gene: TRBV27
CDR3 DNA: TGTGCCAGCGGAGCCCTCCGGACAGGGGGTTACACCATATATTTT
CDR3 protein: CASGALRTGGYTIYF

clone size: .
J gene: TRBJ2-7
D gene: TRBD2
V gene: TRBV13
CDR3 DNA: TGTGCCAGCAGCTTAACAGGGACTAGTCTCTACGAGCAGTACTTC
CDR3 protein: CASSLTGTSLYEQYF

clone size: .
J gene: TRBJ2-1
D gene: TRBD2
V gene: TRBV10-2
CDR3 DNA: TGCGCCAGCAGTGAGTCCCAACTAGCGGGGCGCAATGAGCAGTTCTTC
CDR3 protein: CASSESQLAGRNEQFF

clone size: .
J gene: TRBJ1-2
D gene: .
V gene: TRBV7-2
CDR3 DNA: TGTGCCAGCAGCCCTACCCCCGGGACACTCCTTAACTATGGCTACACCTTC
CDR3 protein: CASSPTPGTLLNYGYTF

clone size: .
J gene: TRBJ2-7
D gene: TRBD2
V gene: TRBV7-2
CDR3 DNA: TGTGCCAGCAGCACAAGAAGTACTGGGCAGCCAGGGACTACCTACGAGCAGTACTTC
CDR3 protein: CASSTRSTGQPGTTYEQYF

clone size: .
J gene: TRBJ2-3
D gene: TRBD2
V gene: TRBV7-8
CDR3 DNA: TGTGCCAGCAGCCACCAAGCGGGAGTGAAAGATACGCAGTATTTT
CDR3 protein: CASSHQAGVKDTQYF

clone size: .
J gene: TRBJ2-7
D gene: TRBD2
V gene: TRBV11-2
CDR3 DNA: TGTGCCAGCAGCTCGGGGTCGGGGAGGGGCTACGAGCAGTACTTC
CDR3 protein: CASSSGSGRGYEQYF

clone size: .
J gene: TRBJ1-1
D gene: .
V gene: TRBV4-1
CDR3 DNA: TGCGCCAGCAGCCAAGCTGAACAGGGTTATACTGAAGCTTTCTTT
CDR3 protein: CASSQAEQGYTEAFF

clone size: .
J gene: TRBJ1-3
D gene: .
V gene: TRBV6-5
CDR3 DNA: TGTGCCAGCAGCGGGGTCCCATCTGGAAACACCATATATTTT
CDR3 protein: CASSGVPSGNTIYF

clone size: .
J gene: TRBJ2-7
D gene: TRBD2
V gene: TRBV6-4
CDR3 DNA: TGTGCCAGCAGTGACAGGTCTAGCTGGACTAGCGGGAGGGTATATATCTCCTACGAGCAGTACTTC
CDR3 protein: CASSDRSSWTSGRVYISYEQYF

clone size: .
J gene: TRBJ1-1
D gene: TRBD1
V gene: TRBV4-1
CDR3 DNA: TGCGCCAGCAGCCTCGCGGGACAGGGTAACACTGAAGCTTTCTTT
CDR3 protein: CASSLAGQGNTEAFF

clone size: .
J gene: TRBJ2-3
D gene: .
V gene: TRBV11-2
CDR3 DNA: TGTGCCAGCAGCTTAGGTCTAGCGATCAGCACAGATACGCAGTATTTT
CDR3 protein: CASSLGLAISTDTQYF

clone size: .
J gene: TRBJ1-1
D gene: .
V gene: TRBV5-1
CDR3 DNA: TGCGCCAGCAGCGCAACCCGCCCAGGAGGGTTGGGCACTGAAGCTTTCTTT
CDR3 protein: CASSATRPGGLGTEAFF

clone size: .
J gene: TRBJ2-3
D gene: TRBD2
V gene: TRBV7-3
CDR3 DNA: TGTGCCAGCAGCTCTGGGACTAGCGGGAGGTCAGATACGCAGTATTTT
CDR3 protein: CASSSGTSGRSDTQYF

clone size: .
J gene: TRBJ1-1
D gene: .
V gene: TRBV19
CDR3 DNA: TGTGCCAGTACCCCACTGGGAGGGAACACTGAAGCTTTCTTT
CDR3 protein: CASTPLGGNTEAFF

clone size: .
J gene: TRBJ2-1
D gene: .
V gene: TRBV2
CDR3 DNA: TGTGCCAGCAGTGAAGAAGGCGACTACCACAATGAGCAGTTCTTC
CDR3 protein: CASSEEGDYHNEQFF

clone size: .
J gene: TRBJ2-1
D gene: TRBD2
V gene: TRBV13
CDR3 DNA: TGTGCCAGCAGCTTAGGACTAGCGGGGTACAATGAGCAGTTCTTC
CDR3 protein: CASSLGLAGYNEQFF

clone size: .
J gene: TRBJ2-5
D gene: .
V gene: TRBV5-5
CDR3 DNA: TGTGCCAACGATCACACGGGGGGCACAAAGACTAGAGAGACCCAGTACTTC
CDR3 protein: CANDHTGGTKTRETQYF

clone size: .
J gene: TRBJ2-7
D gene: TRBD2
V gene: TRBV27
CDR3 DNA: TGTGCCAGCAGTCCGCGCCCGGGACTAGCGGACTACGAGCAGTACTTC
CDR3 protein: CASSPRPGLADYEQYF

clone size: once
J gene: TRBJ1-2
D gene: .
V gene: TRBV5-4
CDR3 DNA: TGTGCCAGCAGCTTACATTGGGAGGCGAACTATGGCTACACCTTC
CDR3 protein: CASSLHWEANYGYTF

clone size: .
J gene: TRBJ1-3
D gene: TRBD1
V gene: TRBV5-1
CDR3 DNA: TGCGCCAGCAGCTTGGGAACCGGGACAGGCTTATCTGGAAACACCATATATTTT
CDR3 protein: CASSLGTGTGLSGNTIYF

clone size: .
J gene: TRBJ1-1
D gene: TRBD1
V gene: TRBV6-1
CDR3 DNA: TGTGCCAGCAGTGAGCGACAGGGTGAAGCTTTCTTT
CDR3 protein: CASSERQGEAFF

clone size: .
J gene: TRBJ2-5
D gene: TRBD2
V gene: TRBV6-1
CDR3 DNA: TGTGCCAGCAGTGAAGTCCCTAGCGGGAGAGAGACCCAGTACTTC
CDR3 protein: CASSEVPSGRETQYF

clone size: .
J gene: TRBJ1-1
D gene: .
V gene: TRBV19
CDR3 DNA: TGTGCCAGTAGTATATCAGGCAATACTGAAGCTTTCTTT
CDR3 protein: CASSISGNTEAFF

clone size: .
J gene: TRBJ2-2
D gene: TRBD1
V gene: TRBV19
CDR3 DNA: TGTGCCAGTAGTACCCAGACAGGGGGCAAACGAGCCGGGGAGCTGTTTTTT
CDR3 protein: CASSTQTGGKRAGELFF

clone size: .
J gene: TRBJ2-1
D gene: .
V gene: TRBV5-1
CDR3 DNA: TGCGCCAGCAGCTTGGCCTCCTCCTACAATGAGCAGTTCTTC
CDR3 protein: CASSLASSYNEQFF

clone size: .
J gene: TRBJ1-1
D gene: .
V gene: TRBV19
CDR3 DNA: TGTGCCAGTAGTATTAGCGTGAACACTGAAGCTTTCTTT
CDR3 protein: CASSISVNTEAFF